What follows are 4 T cell receptor beta chains derived from one specimen sequenced in a study of blood T cell repertoires in COVID-19. Data came from immunoSEQ multiplex PCR; TCRdb stores just in-frame clones and leaves some out. This sample yields about 130,000 clones, of which 81% are seen a single time; about 4% belongs to the top ten. The sequenced sample was peripheral blood. The receptors come from a woman aged 50 to 60 with acute or convalescent COVID-19.

The chain combines TRBV27 with TRBJ2-5; TRBD2 aligns across 13 bases. Germline CDR1 is MNHEY and CDR2 is SMNVEV (reference sequence). This CDR3 region has 14 residues. The trim removed 5 bases at V and 4 bases at J, leaving 1 base unmatched. CDR3 in DNA: TGTGCCAGCAGTCGGACTAGCGGGGGAGAGACCCAGTACTTC. It codes for CASSRTSGGETQYF.

This chain links TRBV9 with TRBJ1-6, with D perhaps matching TRBD1 (6 bases). The CDR3 is made up of 14 amino acids. CDR1 SGDLS and CDR2 YYNGEE come from the germline V gene. V was cut by 6 bases and J by 3 bases, with 10 bases left in between. In DNA, the CDR3 is TGTGCCAGCAATACAGGGTTCTATAATTCACCCCTCCACTTT. As protein: CASNTGFYNSPLHF.

This sequence joins TRBV9 and TRBJ2-1; 13 bases line up with TRBD2. V trimming: 4 bases; J trimming: 7 bases; junction bases outside the gene matches: 5. The germline V gene has CDR1 SGDLS and CDR2 YYNGEE. This CDR3 region has 15 residues. The CDR3 loop is CASSSTSGRTNEQFF. The CDR3 DNA reads as TGTGCCAGCAGCTCGACTAGCGGGAGGACTAATGAGCAGTTCTTC.

V usage is TRBV5-1 and J usage is TRBJ1-2; 7 nucleotides agree with TRBD1. The CDR3 length is 19 residues. V shed 3 bases, J shed 4 bases, and the junction held 21 bases outside the gene matches. Germline V gene lookup returns CDR1 SGHRS and CDR2 YFSETQ. The CDR3 nucleotides are TGCGCCAGCAGCTACATGGGAACCGGGGGTACAGGGGCGGTCTATGGCTACACCTTC. Translating it yields CASSYMGTGGTGAVYGYTF.